The TCR beta chain under discussion was sequenced for a study of shared T cell receptors in the human thymus. The assay was immunoSEQ multiplex PCR, and TCRdb's table has in-frame clones only and misses some. In the table there are 600,000 or so clones, 70% to 90% of which are singletons. The sample also formed part of further work on human thymus T cells. That source notes: Resections were taken during corrective heart surgery, and the thymus tissue came from these. Related research described thymic repertoires that were highly overlapping among unrelated individuals.

The TCR sequence derives from a boy under two years old with a congenital heart defect. Sequenced material: thymocytes.

The chain's CDR3 is CASSFSGGAWDTQYF. The CDR3 nucleotides read TGTGCCAGCAGTTTTAGCGGGGGGGCCTGGGATACGCAGTATTTT. V is TRBV6-5 and J is TRBJ2-3; 11 bases map to TRBD2. J lost 6 bases, V lost 4 bases, and 6 bases had no gene match. Germline lookup yields CDR1 MNHEY and CDR2 SVGAGI. The CDR3 spans 15 residues.